The clone carrying this TCR beta chain was seen ten or more times. This entry is derived from a study of read filtering for tumor transcriptome and immune sequencing. On the study more broadly: Revised staging placed 8 or 9 patients in R-ISS I, 15 to 20 in II, 6 or 7 in III.

The germline V and J ends were trimmed by 0 bases and 1 base, with 13 bases remaining between them. CDR1 and CDR2 (germline): LGHNA, YNFKEQ. The CDR3 extends over 16 amino acids. From 350 to 500 ng of RNA, a library with molecular barcoded alpha/delta and beta/gamma adaptors was made. TCRdb ran MiXCR on the reads and lists one entry per CDR3 protein. The sample carries approximately 140,000 distinct CDR3 sequences, around 14% recorded once. The sample was a population of CD138-negative cells sorted from bone marrow. The TCR was taken from a donor older than 35 with multiple myeloma. The V call is TRBV4-2, the J call TRBJ2-7; weak D call: TRBD2 (6 bases). The CDR3 loop reads CASSQEGTDTSYEQYF. The CDR3 DNA is TGTGCCAGCAGCCAAGAAGGGACTGACACATCCTACGAGCAGTACTTC.